This entry is about one T cell receptor beta chain. The data were taken from a study of blood T cells in healthy people across ages. This CDR3 is built from 14 residues. V lost 2 bases and J lost 4, with 12 bases in between. From germline, CDR1 is SGHRS and CDR2 YFSETQ. Using a J-beta primer mix together with a sample-barcoded 5' primer, a second PCR was run for about 6 to 11 cycles. TCRdb re-called the 5' RACE reads through MiXCR, storing one row per CDR3 protein. This sample carries under 1,100,000 distinct CDR3 sequences, roughly a quarter of them seen once, and the ten largest clones take around 0.75%. Separately, the same data were catalogued under a study of T cells of mothers and their children. That study reports: For related and unrelated pairs alike, thymic selection shapes TCR recombination output similarly.

Sequences were obtained from blood. This clonotype originated in a girl aged 2-10 years in good health. The V gene is TRBV5-1, the J gene TRBJ1-2, with D perhaps TRBD1 (6 bases). CDR3: CASSLGTIAYGYTF. The CDR3 coding sequence is TGCGCCAGCAGCTTAGGGACAATAGCCTATGGCTACACCTTC. Full variable domain (missing parts from reference TRBV5-1 and TRBJ1-2): KAGVTQTPRYLIKTRGQQVTLSCSPISGHRSVSWYQQTPGQGLQFLFEYFSETQRNKGNFPGRFSGRQFSNSRSEMNVSTLELGDSALYLCASSLGTIAYGYTFGSGTRLTVV.